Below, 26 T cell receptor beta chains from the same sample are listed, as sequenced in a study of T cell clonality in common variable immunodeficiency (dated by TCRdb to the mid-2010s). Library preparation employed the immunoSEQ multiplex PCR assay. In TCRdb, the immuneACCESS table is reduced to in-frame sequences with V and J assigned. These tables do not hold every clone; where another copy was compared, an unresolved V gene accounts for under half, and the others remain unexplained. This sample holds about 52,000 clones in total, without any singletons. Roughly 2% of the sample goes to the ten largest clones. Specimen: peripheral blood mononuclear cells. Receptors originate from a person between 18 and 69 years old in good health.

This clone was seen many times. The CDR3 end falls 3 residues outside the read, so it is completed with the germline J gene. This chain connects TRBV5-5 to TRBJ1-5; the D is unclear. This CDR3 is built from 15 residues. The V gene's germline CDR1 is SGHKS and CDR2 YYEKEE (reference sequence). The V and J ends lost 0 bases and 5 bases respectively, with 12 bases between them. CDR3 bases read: TGTGCCAGCAGCTTGGTGCAAGAGCCTGATCAGCCC. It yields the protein CASSLVQEPDQP. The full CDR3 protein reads CASSLVQEPDQPQHF.

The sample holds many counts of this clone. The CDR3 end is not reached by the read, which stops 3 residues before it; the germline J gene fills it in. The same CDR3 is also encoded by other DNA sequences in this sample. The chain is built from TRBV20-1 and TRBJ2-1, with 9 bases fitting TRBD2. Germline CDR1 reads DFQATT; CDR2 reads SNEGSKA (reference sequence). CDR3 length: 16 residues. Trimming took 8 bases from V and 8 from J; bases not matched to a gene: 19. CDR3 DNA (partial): TGCAGTCCGCTAGGCGGGGGGGCTAGCGGGAAACATGAG. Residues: CSPLGGGASGKHE. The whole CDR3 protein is CSPLGGGASGKHEQFF.

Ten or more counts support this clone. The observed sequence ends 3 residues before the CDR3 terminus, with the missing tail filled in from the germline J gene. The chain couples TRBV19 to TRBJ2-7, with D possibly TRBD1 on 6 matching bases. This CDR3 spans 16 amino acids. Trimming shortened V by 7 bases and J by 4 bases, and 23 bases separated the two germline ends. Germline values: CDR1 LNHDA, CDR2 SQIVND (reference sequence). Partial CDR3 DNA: TGTGCCAGTACCCTAGGGAAAGGCGTGGGGGCTTACGAG. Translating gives CASTLGKGVGAYE. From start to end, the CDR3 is CASTLGKGVGAYEQYF.

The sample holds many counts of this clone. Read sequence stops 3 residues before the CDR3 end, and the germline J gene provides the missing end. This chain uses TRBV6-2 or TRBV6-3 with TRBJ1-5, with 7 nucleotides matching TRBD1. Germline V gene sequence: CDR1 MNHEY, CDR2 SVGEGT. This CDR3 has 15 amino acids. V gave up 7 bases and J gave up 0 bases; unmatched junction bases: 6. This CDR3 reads CASTGQRYSNQPQHF. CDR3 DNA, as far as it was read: TGTGCCAGCACGGGACAGAGATATAGCAATCAGCCC.

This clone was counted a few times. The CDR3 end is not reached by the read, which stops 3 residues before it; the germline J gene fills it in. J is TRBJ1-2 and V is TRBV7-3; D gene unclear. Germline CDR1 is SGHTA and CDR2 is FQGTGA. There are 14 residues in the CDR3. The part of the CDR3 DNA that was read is TGTGCCAGCAGCTTAATCGATACCACAGATACC. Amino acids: CASSLIDTTDT. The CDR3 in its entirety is CASSLIDTTDTYTF. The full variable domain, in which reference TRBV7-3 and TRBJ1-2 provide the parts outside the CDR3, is GAGVSQTPSNKVTEKGKYVELRCDPISGHTALYWYRQSLGQGPEFLIYFQGTGAADDSGLPNDRFFAVRPEGSVSTLKIQRTERGDSAVYLCASSLIDTTDTYTFGSGTRLTVV.

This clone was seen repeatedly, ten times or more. CDR3 sequence reads: CSARVGTGNTEAFF. The part of the CDR3 DNA that was read is TGCAGTGCTAGAGTCGGCACGGGGAACACTGAA. The V call is TRBV20-1, the J call TRBJ1-1; D remains ambiguous. The read ends 3 residues early relative to the CDR3; the germline J gene fills the gap. CDR3 size: 14 residues. Germline V gene lookup returns CDR1 DFQATT and CDR2 SNEGSKA (reference sequence). V was trimmed by 1 base and J by 1 base, leaving 10 bases between them.

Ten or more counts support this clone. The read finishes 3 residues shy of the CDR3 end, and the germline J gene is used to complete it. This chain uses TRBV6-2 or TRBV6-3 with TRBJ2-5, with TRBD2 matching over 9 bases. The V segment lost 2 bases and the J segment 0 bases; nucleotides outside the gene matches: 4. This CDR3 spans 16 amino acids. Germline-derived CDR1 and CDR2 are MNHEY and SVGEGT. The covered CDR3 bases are TGTGCCAGCAGTTACGGGACTAGCTTGTACCAAGAGACC. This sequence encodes CASSYGTSLYQET. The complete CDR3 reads CASSYGTSLYQETQYF.

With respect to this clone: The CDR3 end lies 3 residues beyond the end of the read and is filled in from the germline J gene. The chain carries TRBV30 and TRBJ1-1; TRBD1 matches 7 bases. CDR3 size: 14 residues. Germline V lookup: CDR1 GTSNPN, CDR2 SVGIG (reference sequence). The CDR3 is CAWSVLGQGGEAFF. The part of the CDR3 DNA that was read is TGTGCCTGGAGTGTACTTGGCCAGGGGGGAGAG.

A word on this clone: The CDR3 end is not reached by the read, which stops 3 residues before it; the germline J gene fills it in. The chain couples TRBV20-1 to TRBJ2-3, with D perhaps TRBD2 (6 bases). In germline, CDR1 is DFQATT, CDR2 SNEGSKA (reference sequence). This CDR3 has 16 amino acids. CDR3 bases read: TGCAGTGCTAGAGATCAAAGGCGGGGTAACCAAGAGACG. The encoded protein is CSARDQRRGNQET. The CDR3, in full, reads CSARDQRRGNQETQYF.

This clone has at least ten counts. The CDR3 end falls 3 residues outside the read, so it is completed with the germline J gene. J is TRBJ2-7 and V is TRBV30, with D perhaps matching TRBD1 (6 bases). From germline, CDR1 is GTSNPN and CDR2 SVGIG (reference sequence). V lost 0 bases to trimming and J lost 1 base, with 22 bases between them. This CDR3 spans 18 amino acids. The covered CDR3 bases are TGTGCCTGGAGTGTTGGCTTCGGAACGCCTAGGGGGTCCTACGAG. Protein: CAWSVGFGTPRGSYE. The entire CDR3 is CAWSVGFGTPRGSYEQYF.

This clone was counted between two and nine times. CDR3: CASSFNGGTNQPQHF. The sequenced CDR3 bases are TGTGCCAGCAGCTTTAACGGCGGAACCAATCAGCCC. The chain has TRBV5-5 and TRBJ1-5; D not certain. The read stops 3 residues short of the end of the CDR3; the missing end is completed from the germline J gene. Germline V gene lookup returns CDR1 SGHKS and CDR2 YYEKEE (reference sequence). Trimming shortened V by 2 bases and J by 3 bases, and 12 bases separated the two germline ends. This CDR3 spans 15 amino acids.

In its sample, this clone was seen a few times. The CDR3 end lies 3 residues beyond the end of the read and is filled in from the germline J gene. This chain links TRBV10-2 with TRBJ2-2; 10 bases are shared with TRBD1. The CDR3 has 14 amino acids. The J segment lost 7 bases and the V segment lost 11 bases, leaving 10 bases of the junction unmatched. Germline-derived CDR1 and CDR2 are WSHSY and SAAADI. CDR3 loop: CAAKGTGENGELFF. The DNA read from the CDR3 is TGCGCCGCCAAAGGGACAGGGGAGAACGGGGAG.

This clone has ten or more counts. The CDR3 here is CASIPGQGFTGELFF. CDR3 DNA (partial): TGTGCCAGCATCCCGGGACAGGGCTTCACCGGGGAG. The chain couples TRBV7-6 to TRBJ2-2; TRBD1 matches 9 bases. The read is 3 residues too short to cover the CDR3 end, so that end is filled in from the germline J gene. Germline V gene sequence: CDR1 SGHVS, CDR2 FNYEAQ. CDR3 length: 15 amino acids. The V and J ends lost 7 bases and 4 bases, in that order; junction bases with no gene match: 7.

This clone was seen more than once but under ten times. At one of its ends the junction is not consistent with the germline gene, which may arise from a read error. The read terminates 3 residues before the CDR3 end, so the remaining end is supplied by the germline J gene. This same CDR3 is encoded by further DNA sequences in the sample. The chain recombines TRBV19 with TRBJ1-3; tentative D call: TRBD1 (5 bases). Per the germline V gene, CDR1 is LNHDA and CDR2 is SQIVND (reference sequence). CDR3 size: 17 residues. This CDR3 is CASSLDMRLLSGNTIYF. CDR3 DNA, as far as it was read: TGTGCCAGTAGTCTGGACATGCGGCTACTCTCTGGAAACACA.

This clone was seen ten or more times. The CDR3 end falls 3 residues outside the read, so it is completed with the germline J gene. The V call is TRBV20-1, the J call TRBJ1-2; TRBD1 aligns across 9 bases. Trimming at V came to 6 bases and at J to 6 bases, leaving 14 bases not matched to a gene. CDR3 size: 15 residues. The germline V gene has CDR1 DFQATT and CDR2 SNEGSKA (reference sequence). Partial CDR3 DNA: TGCAGTGCCAGCCCCTCTGGACAGGGGATGGATGGC. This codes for CSASPSGQGMDG. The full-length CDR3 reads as CSASPSGQGMDGYTF.

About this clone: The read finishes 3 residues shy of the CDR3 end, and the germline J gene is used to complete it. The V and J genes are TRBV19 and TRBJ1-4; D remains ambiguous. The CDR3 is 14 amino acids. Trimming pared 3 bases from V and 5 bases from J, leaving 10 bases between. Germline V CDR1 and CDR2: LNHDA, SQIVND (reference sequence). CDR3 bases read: TGTGCCAGTAGTATCCCAGGCGTAAATGAAAAA. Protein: CASSIPGVNEK. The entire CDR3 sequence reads CASSIPGVNEKLFF.

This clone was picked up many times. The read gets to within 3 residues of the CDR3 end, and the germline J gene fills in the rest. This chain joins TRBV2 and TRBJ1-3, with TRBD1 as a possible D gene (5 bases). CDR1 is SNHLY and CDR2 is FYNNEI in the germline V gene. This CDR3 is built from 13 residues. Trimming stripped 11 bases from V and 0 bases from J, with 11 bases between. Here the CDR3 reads CASGRDSGNTIYF. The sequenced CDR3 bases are TGTGCCTCAGGGAGGGACTCTGGAAACACC.

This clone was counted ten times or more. This chain's CDR3 is CASSTWDRYNEQFF. The sequenced part of the CDR3 DNA is TGTGCCAGTAGTACGTGGGACAGATACAATGAG. V is TRBV19 and J is TRBJ2-1, with TRBD1 identical over 7 bases. The read ends 3 residues shy of where the CDR3 ends; the end is completed using the germline J gene. The CDR3 runs 14 residues. Looked up from germline, CDR1 is LNHDA and CDR2 is SQIVND (reference sequence). The junction had 4 bases not matched to a gene; V was cut back by 4 bases and J by 4 bases.

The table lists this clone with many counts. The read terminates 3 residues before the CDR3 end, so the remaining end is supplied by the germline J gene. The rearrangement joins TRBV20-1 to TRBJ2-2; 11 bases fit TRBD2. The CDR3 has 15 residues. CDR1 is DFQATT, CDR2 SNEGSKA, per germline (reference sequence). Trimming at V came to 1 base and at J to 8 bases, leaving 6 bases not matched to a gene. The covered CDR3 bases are TGCAGTGCTAGAGTAGCGGGAGGGGTGGCGGGGGAG. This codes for CSARVAGGVAGE. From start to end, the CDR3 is CSARVAGGVAGELFF.

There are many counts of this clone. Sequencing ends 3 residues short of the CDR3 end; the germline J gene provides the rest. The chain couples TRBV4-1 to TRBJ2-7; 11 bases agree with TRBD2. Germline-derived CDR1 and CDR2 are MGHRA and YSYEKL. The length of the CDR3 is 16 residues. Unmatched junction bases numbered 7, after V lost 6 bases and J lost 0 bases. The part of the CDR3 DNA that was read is TGCGCCAGCAGTCCAGGGACTAGCGGCAACTCCTACGAG. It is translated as CASSPGTSGNSYE. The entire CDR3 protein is CASSPGTSGNSYEQYF.

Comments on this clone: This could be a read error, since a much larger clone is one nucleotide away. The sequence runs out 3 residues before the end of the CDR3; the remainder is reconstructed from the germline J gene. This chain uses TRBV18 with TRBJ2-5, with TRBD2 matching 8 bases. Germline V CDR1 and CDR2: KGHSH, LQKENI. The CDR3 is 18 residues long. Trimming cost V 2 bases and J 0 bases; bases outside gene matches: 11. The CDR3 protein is CASSPVPRLATNQETQYF. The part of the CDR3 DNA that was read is TGTGCCAGCTCACCAGTCCCCCGACTAGCGACTAACCAAGAGACC.

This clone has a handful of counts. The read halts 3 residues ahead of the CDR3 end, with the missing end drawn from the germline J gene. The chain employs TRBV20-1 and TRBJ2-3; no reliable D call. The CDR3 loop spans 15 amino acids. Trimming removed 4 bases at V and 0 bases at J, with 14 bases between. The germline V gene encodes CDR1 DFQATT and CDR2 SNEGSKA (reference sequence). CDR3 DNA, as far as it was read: TGCAGTGCTACCAGGTTAAGAGAGAGCACAGATACG. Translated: CSATRLRESTDT. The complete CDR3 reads CSATRLRESTDTQYF.

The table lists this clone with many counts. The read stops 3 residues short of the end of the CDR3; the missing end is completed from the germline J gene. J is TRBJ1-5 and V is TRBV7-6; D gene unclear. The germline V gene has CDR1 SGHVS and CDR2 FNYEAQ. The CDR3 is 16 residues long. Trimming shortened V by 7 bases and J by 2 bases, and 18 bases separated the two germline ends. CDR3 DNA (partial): TGTGCCAGCACTTCCCGCGACGTGGGCCGCAATCAGCCC. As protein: CASTSRDVGRNQP. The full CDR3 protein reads CASTSRDVGRNQPQHF.

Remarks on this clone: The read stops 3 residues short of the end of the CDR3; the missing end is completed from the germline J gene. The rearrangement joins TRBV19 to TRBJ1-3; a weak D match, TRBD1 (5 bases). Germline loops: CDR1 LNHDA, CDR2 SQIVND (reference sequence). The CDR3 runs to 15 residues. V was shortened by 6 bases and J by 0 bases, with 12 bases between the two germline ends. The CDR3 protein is CASRFGGFSGNTIYF. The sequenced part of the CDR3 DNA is TGTGCCAGTAGATTCGGGGGGTTCTCTGGAAACACC.

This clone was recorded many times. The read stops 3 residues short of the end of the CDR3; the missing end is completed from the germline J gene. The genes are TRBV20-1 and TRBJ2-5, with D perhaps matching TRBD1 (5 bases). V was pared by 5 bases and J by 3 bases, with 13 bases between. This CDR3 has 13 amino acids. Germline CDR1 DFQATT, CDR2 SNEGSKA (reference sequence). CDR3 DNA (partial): TGCAGTGCTCACGGGCAGGGTAAAGAGACC. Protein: CSAHGQGKET. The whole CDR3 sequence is CSAHGQGKETQYF.

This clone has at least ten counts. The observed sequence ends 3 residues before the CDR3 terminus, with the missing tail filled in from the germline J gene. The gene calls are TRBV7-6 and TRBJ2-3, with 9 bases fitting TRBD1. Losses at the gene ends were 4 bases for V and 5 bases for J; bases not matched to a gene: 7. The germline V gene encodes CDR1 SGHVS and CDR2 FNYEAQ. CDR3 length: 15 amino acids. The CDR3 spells CASSYQTGGLDTQYF. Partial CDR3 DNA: TGTGCCAGCAGCTACCAGACAGGGGGATTAGATACG.